This TCR beta chain emerged from a study of cytomegalovirus exposure and HLA in healthy donors. Germline trimming cut 6 bases from V and 9 bases from J; bases unmatched to any gene: 11. From germline, CDR1 is LNHDA and CDR2 SQIVND (reference sequence). This CDR3 is 14 amino acids long. As to this clone: Antigen unknown.

Study-wide points: Some TCR beta chains (roughly 160 of them) were listed as cytomegalovirus-associated.

The PCR employed 60 Vbeta primers together with 13 Jbeta primers. Profiled with immunoSEQ multiplex PCR; TCRdb holds only in-frame clones, not every one. The sample shows 100,000 to 150,000 clones, 80% of them seen only once. The TCR sequence derives from a woman aged 40 to 50 in good health and CMV-seronegative. The chain carries TRBV19 and TRBJ1-2; 9 bases align to TRBD1. Sequences were obtained from PBMCs. CDR3 DNA: TGTGCCAGTAGCCCTGACAGGGGGATCGGTAGCTACACCTTC. The encoded protein is CASSPDRGIGSYTF.